One sample yielded the 18 T cell receptor beta chains listed below, sequenced in a study of blood T cell repertoires in COVID-19. Produced via immunoSEQ multiplex PCR; TCRdb's table is partial and in-frame only. The table includes more than 200,000 clones, 70% to 85% detected once. The sequencing input was peripheral blood. The origin of the receptors is a woman aged 40 to 55 who had recovered from COVID-19.

The chain is built from TRBV6-5 and TRBJ1-1, with D possibly TRBD1 on 6 matching bases. The ends were cut back, 6 bases at V and 3 bases at J, with 11 bases in the middle. Per germline, CDR1 MNHEY and CDR2 SVGAGI. CDR3 size: 13 residues. The CDR3 region is CASRTGPYTEAFF. The CDR3 nucleotides read TGTGCCAGCAGAACAGGGCCCTACACTGAAGCTTTCTTT.

The V call is TRBV19, the J call TRBJ2-3; no clear D gene. Germline lookup yields CDR1 LNHDA and CDR2 SQIVND (reference sequence). The V end was cut by 7 bases, the J end by 4 bases, with 6 bases between. CDR3 length equals 11 residues. DNA for the CDR3: TGTGCCAGTACAGTCGCAGATACGCAGTATTTT. The encoded protein is CASTVADTQYF.

The DNA of the CDR3 is TGTGCCAGCAGTTACCTGGACAGGGGAGAGACCCAGTACTTC. Its protein product is CASSYLDRGETQYF. V is TRBV27 and J is TRBJ2-5; 9 bases match TRBD1. Germline CDR1 and CDR2: MNHEY and SMNVEV (reference sequence). J gave up 4 bases and V 4 bases, and 4 bases lay outside the gene matches. This CDR3 spans 14 amino acids.

The chain uses TRBV9 and TRBJ1-2; 9 nucleotides align to TRBD1. V shed 0 bases, J shed 5 bases, and the junction held 8 bases outside the gene matches. The CDR3 length is 16 residues. Per the germline V gene, CDR1 is SGDLS and CDR2 is YYNGEE. CDR3 in amino acids: CASSVGDRAGFYGYTF. The CDR3 DNA reads as TGTGCCAGCAGCGTAGGGGACAGGGCCGGTTTTTATGGCTACACCTTC.

The gene calls are TRBV12-3 or TRBV12-4 and TRBJ1-1; D is possibly TRBD1 (6 bases). The CDR3 consists of 11 residues. Trimming left V 8 bases short and J 8 bases short, with 12 bases between. The CDR3: CASRRTEEAFF. The CDR3 DNA follows: TGTGCCAGCCGCCGGACAGAAGAAGCTTTCTTT.

This rearrangement joins TRBV15 to TRBJ1-4; 9 nucleotides agree with TRBD1. With V trimmed by 8 bases and J by 5 bases, 12 bases remained unmatched. This CDR3 has 16 residues. Germline V CDR1 and CDR2: LNHNV, YYDKDF (reference sequence). DNA of the CDR3: TGTGCCACCCAGTCCCGGGACAGGGTCCGGAATGAAAAACTGTTTTTT. This sequence encodes CATQSRDRVRNEKLFF. Full variable domain (outside the CDR3, taken from reference TRBV15 and TRBJ1-4): DAMVIQNPRYQVTQFGKPVTLSCSQTLNHNVMYWYQQKSSQAPKLLFHYYDKDFNNEADTPDNFQSRRPNTSFCFLDIRSPGLGDTAMYLCATQSRDRVRNEKLFFGSGTQLSVL.

The chain combines TRBV5-1 with TRBJ2-7, with TRBD1 matching 8 bases. The CDR3 sequence is 15 residues long. Germline CDR1 is SGHRS and CDR2 is YFSETQ. With V trimmed by 0 bases and J by 4 bases, 6 bases remained unmatched. The CDR3 reads CASSLGQGTRYEQYF. For the CDR3, the DNA is TGCGCCAGCAGCTTGGGACAGGGGACGAGATACGAGCAGTACTTC.

J is TRBJ1-1 and V is TRBV19; D is undetermined. Trimming shortened V by 3 bases and J by 0 bases, and 5 bases separated the two germline ends. This CDR3 has 13 amino acids. Germline CDR1 reads LNHDA; CDR2 reads SQIVND (reference sequence). CDR3 loop: CASSMRLNTEAFF. DNA for the CDR3: TGTGCCAGTAGTATGCGGCTGAACACTGAAGCTTTCTTT.

The chain combines TRBV5-1 with TRBJ2-5; D is possibly TRBD2 (6 bases). Germline V lookup: CDR1 SGHRS, CDR2 YFSETQ. V was pared by 3 bases and J by 2 bases, with 11 bases between. The CDR3 has 14 residues. CDR3 residues: CASSSGGFQETQYF. CDR3 DNA sequence: TGCGCCAGCAGCTCCGGGGGTTTTCAAGAGACCCAGTACTTC.

This rearrangement joins TRBV7-2 to TRBJ2-5; 9 bases line up with TRBD1. Germline CDR1 is SGHTA and CDR2 is FQGNSA. V lost 5 bases to trimming and J lost 4 bases; unmatched junction nucleotides: 8. This CDR3 region has 15 residues. CDR3 amino acids: CASSNGPGQGETQYF. The CDR3 coding sequence is TGTGCCAGCAGCAACGGGCCGGGACAGGGAGAGACCCAGTACTTC.

The chain employs TRBV28 and TRBJ1-1; the D is unclear. The CDR3 contains 12 residues. Trimming shortened V by 3 bases and J by 4 bases, and 6 bases separated the two germline ends. Looked up from germline, CDR1 is MDHEN and CDR2 is SYDVKM. CDR3 bases: TGTGCCAGCAGTTTTTCATCCACTGAAGCTTTCTTT. This translates into CASSFSSTEAFF.

The rearrangement joins TRBV9 to TRBJ1-2, with 8 positions matching TRBD1. The CDR3 is made up of 15 amino acids. Germline trimming cut 0 bases from V and 4 bases from J; bases unmatched to any gene: 5. In germline, CDR1 is SGDLS, CDR2 YYNGEE. CDR3: CASSVATGGSYGYTF. The CDR3 DNA sequence: TGTGCCAGCAGCGTAGCTACAGGGGGAAGCTATGGCTACACCTTC.

The gene calls are TRBV5-1 and TRBJ2-3; D gene ambiguous. CDR3 length: 14 amino acids. The V gene's germline CDR1 is SGHRS and CDR2 YFSETQ. Trimming removed 1 base at V and 4 bases at J, with 10 bases between. In DNA form, the CDR3 reads TGCGCCAGCAGCTTGTCGGCAGGCTCAGATACGCAGTATTTT. Amino acid sequence: CASSLSAGSDTQYF.

This chain connects TRBV7-2 to TRBJ1-1; TRBD1 is a possible D gene (6 bases). From germline, CDR1 is SGHTA and CDR2 FQGNSA. The V end lost 5 bases, the J end lost 5 bases, and 21 bases lay between the germline ends. The length of the CDR3 is 16 residues. The CDR3 DNA reads TGTGCCAGCAGCCTACAAGGTCAGGGGCCTGGGACTGAAGCTTTCTTT. It is translated as CASSLQGQGPGTEAFF. Drawing the rest from reference TRBV7-2 and TRBJ1-1, the complete variable domain is GAGVSQSPSNKVTEKGKDVELRCDPISGHTALYWYRQSLGQGLEFLIYFQGNSAPDKSGLPSDRFSAERTGGSVSTLTIQRTQQEDSAVYLCASSLQGQGPGTEAFFGQGTRLTVV.

The chain recombines TRBV18 with TRBJ1-2, with D possibly TRBD1 on 6 matching bases. CDR3 length: 14 amino acids. V was trimmed by 5 bases and J by 4 bases, leaving 14 bases between them. Per the germline V gene, CDR1 is KGHSH and CDR2 is LQKENI. CDR3 amino acids: CASSVNRDLYGYTF. The CDR3 nucleotides are TGTGCCAGCTCAGTCAACAGGGACCTCTATGGCTACACCTTC.

This clone has a handful of counts. CDR3 in amino acids: CASSKNPGGLGVSPLHF. For the CDR3, the DNA is TGCGCCAGCAGCAAGAACCCGGGGGGGCTGGGGGTCTCACCCCTCCACTTT. This chain joins TRBV4-3 and TRBJ1-6; D possibly corresponds to TRBD1 (6 bases). The germline V gene encodes CDR1 LGHNA and CDR2 YSLEER. The CDR3 has 17 amino acids. Trimming cost V 5 bases and J 10 bases, with 24 bases left between them.

Remarks on this clone: Different DNA sequences within this sample yield the same CDR3. This chain connects TRBV12-3 or TRBV12-4 to TRBJ1-5; D is unclear. V was pared by 7 bases and J by 0 bases, with 7 bases between. The CDR3 is made up of 13 amino acids. In nucleotides, the CDR3 is TGTGCCAGCACCCCCGGTAGCAATCAGCCCCAGCATTTT. Its protein is CASTPGSNQPQHF.

CDR3 protein: CASSLGQGLQNGYTF. DNA of the CDR3: TGTGCCAGCAGCTTAGGGCAGGGCCTCCAGAATGGCTACACCTTC. The chain is built from TRBV7-2 and TRBJ1-2, with D possibly being TRBD1 (5 bases). V was pared by 1 base and J by 6 bases, with 15 bases between. The CDR3 consists of 15 residues. Germline V lookup: CDR1 SGHTA, CDR2 FQGNSA.